The 30 T cell receptor beta chains in this list originate from one sample, sequenced in a study of CD8+ T cells in alopecia areata (dated by TCRdb to about 2018). Library preparation used the immunoSEQ multiplex PCR assay. RNA was extracted from all samples and reverse transcribed into cDNA as template for TCR sequencing. TCRdb provides this immuneACCESS table in a form limited to in-frame rearrangements. Some clones are lacking; in checked studies, under half of them reflect an unresolved V gene, and why the rest are absent is not known. The sample table holds about 200,000 clones, of which nearly 60% were seen once. 5.5% to 6% of the sample goes to the ten largest clones. The sample's time point, from its label and the paper: about 25 weeks on oral tofacitinib. The intended sense of this specimen's treatment or condition label: oral pan-JAK inhibitor, 5-10 mg twice daily. This material consisted of CD4+ T cells sorted from blood, taken at week 24, from a patient treated with tofacitinib. The origin of the receptors is a human donor with alopecia areata.

This chain connects TRBV9 to TRBJ2-3, with 9 bases lining up with TRBD2. Germline V gives CDR1 SGDLS, CDR2 YYNGEE. V trimming: 0 bases; J trimming: 1 base; junction bases outside the gene matches: 9. The CDR3 consists of 18 residues. CDR3 DNA sequence: TGTGCCAGCAGCGTAGGTGGGCATAAGCGGGGGGGCACAGATACGCAGTATTTT. This codes for CASSVGGHKRGGTDTQYF.

This clone was seen a few times. This chain connects TRBV4-3 to TRBJ2-7; the D gene could be TRBD1 or TRBD2 (5 bases each). Per germline, CDR1 LGHNA and CDR2 YSLEER. The CDR3 length is 14 residues. V shed 3 bases and J shed 6 bases, with 15 bases lying between them. CDR3 sequence (DNA): TGCGCCAGCAGCCACATGGGGGACCACTCCGAGCAGTACTTC. Encoded protein: CASSHMGDHSEQYF.

The J gene is TRBJ1-5, the V gene TRBV4-3; D gene unclear. CDR3 length: 16 residues. The V end was cut by 4 bases, the J end by 6 bases, with 19 bases between. Germline lookup yields CDR1 LGHNA and CDR2 YSLEER. The CDR3 region has the DNA TGCGCCAGCAGCCGATCCAATGAAGGGATCGGTCAGCCCCAGCATTTT. This translates into CASSRSNEGIGQPQHF.

This clone was observed once. The gene calls are TRBV4-1 and TRBJ2-1; D may be TRBD1 (7 bases). The V gene lost 1 base and the J gene lost 3 bases, with 13 bases spanning the gap. Germline CDR1 is MGHRA and CDR2 is YSYEKL. The CDR3 runs 16 residues. The DNA of the CDR3 is TGCGCCAGCAGCCAAGCGGCGGGACAGAACTACAATGAGCAGTTCTTC. It translates to CASSQAAGQNYNEQFF.

J is TRBJ1-5 and V is TRBV7-9; 7 positions agree with TRBD1. V lost 1 base and J lost 2; bases outside the gene matches: 11. Germline CDR1 and CDR2: SEHNR and FQNEAQ (reference sequence). The CDR3 runs 18 residues. CDR3 loop: CASSLDRGPLIGNQPQHF. In nucleotides, the CDR3 is TGTGCCAGCAGCTTAGACAGGGGTCCATTAATAGGCAATCAGCCCCAGCATTTT.

This clone was picked up a small number of times. This sequence joins TRBV5-1 and TRBJ2-5; TRBD1 agrees at 11 bases. This CDR3 is 16 amino acids long. The trim removed 3 bases at V and 4 bases at J, leaving 8 bases unmatched. Germline V gives CDR1 SGHRS, CDR2 YFSETQ. In DNA form, the CDR3 reads TGCGCCAGCAGCTCTACCGGGACAGGGGGTACAGAGACCCAGTACTTC. This translates into CASSSTGTGGTETQYF.

The V gene is TRBV2, the J gene TRBJ2-5; D remains unclear. Germline CDR1 SNHLY, CDR2 FYNNEI. The CDR3 is made up of 16 amino acids. The V gene lost 1 base and the J gene lost 1 base, with 13 bases spanning the gap. The CDR3 region is CASSEGRTPLQETQYF. In DNA form, the CDR3 reads TGTGCCAGCAGTGAAGGACGGACCCCTCTCCAAGAGACCCAGTACTTC.

Ten or more counts support this clone. The CDR3 sequence is CATGPGYTF. CDR3 coding DNA: TGTGCCACGGGGCCCGGCTACACCTTC. The rearrangement joins TRBV19 to TRBJ1-2, with D perhaps matching TRBD1 (5 bases). The CDR3 has 9 residues. V dropped 10 bases and J dropped 8 bases, with 8 bases sitting between them. Per germline, CDR1 LNHDA and CDR2 SQIVND (reference sequence).

This clone was picked up a small number of times. The chain carries TRBV7-8 and TRBJ1-4, with D perhaps TRBD1 (6 bases). Germline CDR1 reads SGHVS; CDR2 reads FQNEAQ. This CDR3 has 11 residues. V lost 5 bases and J 8 bases, leaving 6 bases between the germline ends. The DNA of the CDR3 is TGTGCCAGCAGCCAGGGGGAAAAACTGTTTTTT. This sequence encodes CASSQGEKLFF. Full variable domain (remainder filled in from reference TRBV7-8 and TRBJ1-4): GAGVSQSPRYKVAKRGQDVALRCDPISGHVSLFWYQQALGQGPEFLTYFQNEAQLDKSGLPSDRFFAERPEGSVSTLKIQRTQQEDSAVYLCASSQGEKLFFGSGTQLSVL.

This chain links TRBV18 with TRBJ2-7, with 7 bases fitting TRBD1. V lost 6 bases and J lost 7; bases outside the gene matches: 6. This CDR3 has 12 amino acids. Looked up from germline, CDR1 is KGHSH and CDR2 is LQKENI. Here the CDR3 reads CASSHDREEQYF. DNA of the CDR3: TGTGCCAGCTCGCATGACAGGGAAGAGCAGTACTTC. Filled out from reference TRBV18 and TRBJ2-7, the complete variable domain reads NAGVMQNPRHLVRRRGQEARLRCSPMKGHSHVYWYRQLPEEGLKFMVYLQKENIIDESGMPKERFSAEFPKEGPSILRIQQVVRGDSAAYFCASSHDREEQYFGPGTRLTVT.

This chain uses TRBV29-1 with TRBJ2-3; D is uncertain. V lost 4 bases and J lost 1, with 9 bases in between. CDR3 length: 13 amino acids. Germline V CDR1 and CDR2: SQVTM, ANQGSEA. The chain's CDR3 is CSVAPGGTDTQYF. CDR3 DNA: TGCAGCGTTGCCCCTGGAGGCACAGATACGCAGTATTTT.

This chain connects TRBV9 to TRBJ2-5, with D unresolved. Trimming took off 0 bases at V and 0 bases at J, with 9 bases between the two ends. The CDR3 length is 15 residues. CDR1 is SGDLS and CDR2 is YYNGEE in the germline V gene. The chain's CDR3 is CASSVESGYQETQYF. The CDR3 coding sequence is TGTGCCAGCAGCGTAGAATCCGGGTACCAAGAGACCCAGTACTTC.

This chain joins TRBV5-1 and TRBJ1-2, with no clear D. The CDR3 is 10 residues long. In germline, CDR1 is SGHRS, CDR2 YFSETQ. Trimming stripped 2 bases from V and 7 bases from J, with 3 bases between. The CDR3 here is CASSFSGYTF. The CDR3 DNA reads TGCGCCAGCAGCTTTTCTGGCTACACCTTC.

In nucleotides, the CDR3 is TGTGCCAGCAGCTTGGCTAGCGGGAGGTCCCTAGAGTTCTTC. Protein sequence: CASSLASGRSLEFF. The gene calls are TRBV5-6 and TRBJ2-1; 11 bases fit TRBD2. Germline lookup yields CDR1 SGHDT and CDR2 YYEEEE. V trimming: 0 bases; J trimming: 14 bases; junction bases outside the gene matches: 7. The CDR3 extends over 14 amino acids.

This clone was seen a single time. The V call is TRBV7-7, the J call TRBJ2-7; 7 bases match TRBD1. The trim removed 5 bases at V and 5 bases at J, leaving 12 bases unmatched. Germline CDR1 SSHAT, CDR2 FNYEAQ (reference sequence). The CDR3 consists of 15 residues. This chain's CDR3 is CASSPGTELLNEQYF. The CDR3 DNA sequence: TGTGCCAGCAGCCCCGGGACAGAGCTTTTGAACGAGCAGTACTTC.

This rearrangement joins TRBV7-9 to TRBJ2-6; either TRBD1 or TRBD2 may supply D (5 bases each). The germline CDR1 and CDR2 sequences are SEHNR and FQNEAQ (reference sequence). The CDR3 length is 19 residues. V lost 4 bases, J lost 4 bases, and 23 bases lay in between. DNA of the CDR3: TGTGCCAGCAGCTCCCCCCCCGGGGACGGTGTTGTGGGGGCCAACGTCCTGACTTTC. Translation: CASSSPPGDGVVGANVLTF.

CDR3 bases: TGTGCCAGCAGTGAAGGGACAGCCAATCAGCCCCAGCATTTT. This translates into CASSEGTANQPQHF. The chain carries TRBV2 and TRBJ1-5; possibly TRBD1 for D (6 bases). V dropped 1 base and J dropped 3 bases, with 7 bases sitting between them. The CDR3 totals 14 residues. Germline V gene lookup returns CDR1 SNHLY and CDR2 FYNNEI.

The CDR3 nucleotides read TGTGCCAGCAGCTCAGGACTAGCGGGAGATACGCAGTATTTT. This gives the protein CASSSGLAGDTQYF. The chain combines TRBV11-3 with TRBJ2-3; TRBD2 aligns across 11 bases. Germline assignment: CDR1 SGHNT and CDR2 YENEEA. The CDR3 totals 14 residues. Trimming cost V 4 bases and J 5 bases; bases outside gene matches: 2. The variable domain in full, with the rest retrieved from reference TRBV11-3 and TRBJ2-3, is EAGVVQSPRYKIIEKKQPVAFWCNPISGHNTLYWYLQNLGQGPELLIRYENEEAVDDSQLPKDRFSAERLKGVDSTLKIQPAELGDSAVYLCASSSGLAGDTQYFGPGTRLTVL.

The J gene is TRBJ1-2, the V gene TRBV2, with a weak D call TRBD1 (6 bases). The germline V and J ends were trimmed by 5 bases and 8 bases, with 15 bases remaining between them. Germline V gives CDR1 SNHLY, CDR2 FYNNEI. The CDR3 consists of 13 residues. CDR3 loop: CASSLTGRGGYTF. CDR3 in DNA: TGTGCCAGCAGTCTGACAGGCCGGGGGGGCTACACCTTC.

This chain joins TRBV5-1 and TRBJ1-2, with TRBD1 matching 8 bases. V dropped 2 bases and J dropped 7; count of bases not matched to a gene: 7. CDR1 is SGHRS and CDR2 is YFSETQ in the germline V gene. The CDR3 is 14 residues long. CDR3 loop: CASSFIGQGGGYTF. The CDR3 nucleotides read TGCGCCAGCAGCTTTATAGGACAGGGAGGTGGCTACACCTTC.

This clone turned up a few times. The rearrangement uses TRBV5-1 and TRBJ2-5; 8 positions agree with TRBD2. The germline V gene has CDR1 SGHRS and CDR2 YFSETQ. V lost 7 bases and J lost 5; bases outside the gene matches: 10. The CDR3 contains 14 residues. The CDR3 reads CASQGSGSGETQYF. CDR3 in DNA: TGCGCCAGCCAGGGAAGCGGGAGCGGGGAGACCCAGTACTTC.

This clone has at least ten counts. This chain connects TRBV28 to TRBJ2-3; D remains ambiguous. V lost 5 bases and J 2 bases, leaving 17 bases between the germline ends. This CDR3 is built from 16 residues. Germline values: CDR1 MDHEN, CDR2 SYDVKM. This CDR3 reads CASSPSTLVVTDTQYF. The CDR3 nucleotides are TGTGCCAGCAGTCCTTCTACTCTGGTAGTCACAGATACGCAGTATTTT.

The chain employs TRBV19 and TRBJ1-1, with 7 bases matching TRBD1. From germline, CDR1 is LNHDA and CDR2 SQIVND (reference sequence). This CDR3 contains 13 residues. The J segment lost 4 bases and the V segment lost 8 bases, leaving 7 bases of the junction unmatched. CDR3 loop: CASSGQVGTEAFF. The CDR3 coding sequence is TGTGCCAGTTCCGGACAGGTTGGCACTGAAGCTTTCTTT.

The J gene is TRBJ1-6, the V gene TRBV7-2; 12 nucleotides line up with TRBD1. V shed 5 bases, J shed 10 bases, and the junction held 9 bases outside the gene matches. This CDR3 contains 16 residues. Germline V gene lookup returns CDR1 SGHTA and CDR2 FQGNSA. The CDR3 is CASSAPGQGAWSPLHF. The CDR3 coding sequence is TGTGCCAGCAGCGCACCGGGACAGGGGGCATGGTCACCCCTCCACTTT.

The chain carries TRBV5-4 and TRBJ2-5; D remains unclear. V was clipped by 1 base and J by 0 bases, with 7 bases between them. The germline gives CDR1 SGHNT, CDR2 YYREEE (reference sequence). This CDR3 has 14 residues. The DNA of the CDR3 is TGTGCCAGCAGCTTGCCAGGAAACCAAGAGACCCAGTACTTC. Translating gives CASSLPGNQETQYF.

This clone was counted between two and nine times. The chain links TRBV5-1 to TRBJ2-1; the D gene is possibly TRBD2 (6 bases). The CDR3 loop spans 14 amino acids. Between the trimmed V and J ends, which lost 4 bases and 6 bases, there was a span of 14 bases. Germline loops: CDR1 SGHRS, CDR2 YFSETQ. The CDR3 region has the DNA TGCGCCAGCAGCCCTGAGGGACTTTCCAATGAGCAGTTCTTC. It yields the protein CASSPEGLSNEQFF.

This clone has only a few counts. V gene TRBV27 combines with J gene TRBJ2-3; 9 bases are shared with TRBD2. The V and J ends lost 3 bases and 4 bases, in that order; junction bases with no gene match: 5. This CDR3 comprises 15 residues. CDR1 is MNHEY and CDR2 is SMNVEV in the germline V gene (reference sequence). CDR3 loop: CASSFQLAGPDTQYF. The CDR3 nucleotides are TGTGCCAGCAGTTTCCAGCTAGCGGGACCAGATACGCAGTATTTT.

A single count supports this clone. A much more abundant neighbour one base away suggests this may be a read error. The chain joins TRBV7-7 to TRBJ2-5; D is unclear. The ends were cut back, 4 bases at V and 5 bases at J, with 5 bases in the middle. CDR1 and CDR2 (germline): SSHAT, FNYEAQ (reference sequence). The CDR3 length is 11 residues. The CDR3 region has the DNA TGTGCCAGCAGCTCTTCGGAGACCCAGTACTTC. Protein product: CASSSSETQYF. Full variable domain (outside the CDR3, taken from reference TRBV7-7 and TRBJ2-5): GAGVSQSPRYKVTKRGQDVTLRCDPISSHATLYWYQQALGQGPEFLTYFNYEAQPDKSGLPSDRFSAERPEGSISTLTIQRTEQRDSAMYRCASSSSETQYFGPGTRLLVL.

This clone was detected only a few times. The gene calls are TRBV29-1 and TRBJ1-3; D is perhaps TRBD1 (5 bases). Trimming cost V 4 bases and J 4 bases, with 11 bases left between them. Germline CDR1 SQVTM, CDR2 ANQGSEA. The CDR3 has 13 amino acids. CDR3 residues: CSVGAGIGNTIYF. CDR3 sequence (DNA): TGCAGCGTTGGGGCAGGGATCGGAAACACCATATATTTT.

This sequence joins TRBV29-1 and TRBJ2-7, with D perhaps TRBD1 or TRBD2 (6 bases each). The CDR3 covers 12 residues. Trimming took off 4 bases at V and 7 bases at J, with 14 bases between the two ends. Germline CDR1 is SQVTM and CDR2 is ANQGSEA. The DNA of the CDR3 is TGCAGCGTTGCTCGGGGGCTCGGGGAGCAGTACTTC. The encoded protein is CSVARGLGEQYF.